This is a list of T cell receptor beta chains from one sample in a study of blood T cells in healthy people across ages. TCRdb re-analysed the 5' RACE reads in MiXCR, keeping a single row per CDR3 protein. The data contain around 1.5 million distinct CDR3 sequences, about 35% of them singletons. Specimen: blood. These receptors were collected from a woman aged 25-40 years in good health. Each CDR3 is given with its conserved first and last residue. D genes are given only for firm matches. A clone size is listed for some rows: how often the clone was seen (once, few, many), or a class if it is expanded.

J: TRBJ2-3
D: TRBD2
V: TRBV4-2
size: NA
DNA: TGTGCCAGCAGCCAAGAGTATACTAGCGTGTATACAGATACGCAGTATTTT
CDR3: CASSQEYTSVYTDTQYF

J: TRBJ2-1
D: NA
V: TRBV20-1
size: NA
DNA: TGCAGTGCTTGCCCCTTCACGCTAGTCCGAGGCAATGAGCAGTTCTTC
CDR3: CSACPFTLVRGNEQFF

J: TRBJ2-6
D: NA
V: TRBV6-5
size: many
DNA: TGTGCCAGCAGTGACCCCTCTGGGGCCAACGTCCTGACTTTC
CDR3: CASSDPSGANVLTF

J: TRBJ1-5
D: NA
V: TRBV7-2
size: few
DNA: TGTGCCAGCAGCTTAGGTGGCCCAGGACAGCCCCAGCATTTT
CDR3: CASSLGGPGQPQHF

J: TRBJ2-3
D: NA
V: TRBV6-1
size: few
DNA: TGTGCCAGCAGTGAAAAGGCCCGAACGGGGGTCGATACGCAGTATTTT
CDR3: CASSEKARTGVDTQYF

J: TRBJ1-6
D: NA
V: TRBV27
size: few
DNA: TGTGCCAGCAGTTTATCGCCAGGACCTATTTCACCCCTCCACTTT
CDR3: CASSLSPGPISPLHF

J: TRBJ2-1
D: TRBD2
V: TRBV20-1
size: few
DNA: TGCAGTGCTCCGCGGGGGGGCTTCGACAATGAGCAGTTCTTC
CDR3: CSAPRGGFDNEQFF

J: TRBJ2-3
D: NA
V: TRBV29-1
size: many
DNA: TGCAGCGTCCTACTAGCATCAGATACGCAGTATTTT
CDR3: CSVLLASDTQYF

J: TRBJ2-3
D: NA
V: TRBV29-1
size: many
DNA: TGCAGCGTTGAAGATCGACTCAGATTTAGCACAGATACGCAGTATTTT
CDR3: CSVEDRLRFSTDTQYF

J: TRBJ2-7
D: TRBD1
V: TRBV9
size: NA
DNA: TGTGCCAGCAGCATCTCGACAGGGTACTCCTACGAGCAGTACTTC
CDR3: CASSISTGYSYEQYF

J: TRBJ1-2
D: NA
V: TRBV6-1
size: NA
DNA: TGTGCCAGCAGCGTTCCGAGCTCCGGCCTCTATGGCTACACCTTC
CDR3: CASSVPSSGLYGYTF

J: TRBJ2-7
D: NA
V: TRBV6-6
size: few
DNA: TGTGCCAGCAGTAGACAGGTTAGGATCGAGCAGTACTTC
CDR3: CASSRQVRIEQYF

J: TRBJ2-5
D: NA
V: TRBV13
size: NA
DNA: TGTGCCAGCAGCCAGGGGAGCTCCTACGTGCAGTACTTC
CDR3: CASSQGSSYVQYF

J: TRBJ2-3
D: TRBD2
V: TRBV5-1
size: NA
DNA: TGCGCCAGCAGCTGGTACCGGGGGGGGAGCACAGATACACGGTATTTT
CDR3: CASSWYRGGSTDTRYF

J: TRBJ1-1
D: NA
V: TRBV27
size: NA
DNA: TGTGCCAGCTACACGCCGGGACACCTGAACACTGAAGCTTTCTTT
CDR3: CASYTPGHLNTEAFF

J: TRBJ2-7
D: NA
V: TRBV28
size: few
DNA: TGTGCCAGCAGACCGACAGGAGCGGGAATATCCTACGAGCAGTACTTC
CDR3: CASRPTGAGISYEQYF

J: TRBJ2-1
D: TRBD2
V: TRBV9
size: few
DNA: TGTGCCAGCAGCGTAGTAAGCGGGAGACCTCATGAGCAGTTCTTC
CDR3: CASSVVSGRPHEQFF

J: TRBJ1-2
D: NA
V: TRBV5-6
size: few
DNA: TGTGCCAGCAGCCGGACAGCCTATGGCTACACCTTC
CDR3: CASSRTAYGYTF

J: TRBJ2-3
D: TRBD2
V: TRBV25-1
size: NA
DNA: TGTGCCAGCAGTGAATTTAAGCGGGGGGGTACAGATACGCAGTATTTT
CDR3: CASSEFKRGGTDTQYF

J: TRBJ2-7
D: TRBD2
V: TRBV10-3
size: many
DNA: TGTGCCATCAGTGAGTCTCTGACTAGCGGGCTCTCCTACGAGCAGTACTTC
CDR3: CAISESLTSGLSYEQYF

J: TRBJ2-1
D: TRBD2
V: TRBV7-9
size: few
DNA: TGTGCCAGCCTGATTAGCGGGGGGTCCTACAATGAGCAGTTCTTC
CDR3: CASLISGGSYNEQFF

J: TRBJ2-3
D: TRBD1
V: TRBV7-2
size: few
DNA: TGTGCCAGCAGCTTAGTAGGGGGCGGTACGCAGTATTTT
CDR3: CASSLVGGGTQYF

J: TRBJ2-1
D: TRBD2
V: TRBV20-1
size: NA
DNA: TGCAGTGCTAGACCGGTCGAGCGGGAGTTCTACAATGAGCAGTTCTTC
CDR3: CSARPVEREFYNEQFF

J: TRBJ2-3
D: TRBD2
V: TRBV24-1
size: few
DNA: TGTGCCACCAGTGCCCGCGATCCGGGACTAGCGGGAGATAGGACAGATACGCAGTATTTT
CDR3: CATSARDPGLAGDRTDTQYF

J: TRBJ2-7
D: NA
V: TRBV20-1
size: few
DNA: TGCAGTGCTAGAAACAGGAGCTCCTACGAGCAGTACTTC
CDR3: CSARNRSSYEQYF

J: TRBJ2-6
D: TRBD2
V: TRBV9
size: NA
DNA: TGTGCCAGCAGCGTAAGCGGGAGGACAGACGTCCTGACTTTC
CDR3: CASSVSGRTDVLTF

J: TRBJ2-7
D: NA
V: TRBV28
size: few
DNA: TGTGCCAGCAGTTTATCTAATAAACCTTACGAGCAGTACTTC
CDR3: CASSLSNKPYEQYF

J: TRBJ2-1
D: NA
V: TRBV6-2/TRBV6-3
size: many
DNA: TGTGCCAGCAGTTACAGGGCGGGGAACAATGAGCAGTTCTTC
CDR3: CASSYRAGNNEQFF

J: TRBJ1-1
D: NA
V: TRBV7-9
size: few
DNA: TGTGCCAGCAGCGGGGGACTTGAAGCTTTCTTT
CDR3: CASSGGLEAFF

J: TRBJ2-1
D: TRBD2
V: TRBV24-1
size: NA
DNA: TGTGCCACCAGTGGGACTAGGAGTGTAAATGAGCAGTTCTTC
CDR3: CATSGTRSVNEQFF

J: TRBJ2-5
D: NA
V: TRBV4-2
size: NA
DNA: TGTGCCAGCAACCAAGTTGTGGGAGTATACGAGACCCAGTACTTC
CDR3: CASNQVVGVYETQYF

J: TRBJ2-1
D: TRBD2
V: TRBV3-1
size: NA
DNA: TGTGCCAGCAGCCAAGGAATTAGCGGGTTCGATGAGCAGTTTTTC
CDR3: CASSQGISGFDEQFF

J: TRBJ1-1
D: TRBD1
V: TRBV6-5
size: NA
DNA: TGTGCCAGCAGTTACTCGGCCCTGGGACAGGGGCCGAACACTGAAGCTTTCTTT
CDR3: CASSYSALGQGPNTEAFF

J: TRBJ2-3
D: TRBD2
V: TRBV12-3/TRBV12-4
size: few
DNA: TGTGCCAGCAACTGGGGGACTAGCGGGACAGATACGCAGTATTTT
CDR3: CASNWGTSGTDTQYF

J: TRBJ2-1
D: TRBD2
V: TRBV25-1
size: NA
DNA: TGTGCCAGCAGTGAGGGAGGGTCAGAGACCCAGTTCTTC
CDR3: CASSEGGSETQFF

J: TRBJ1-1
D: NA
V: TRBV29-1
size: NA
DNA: TGCAGCGTTGATGAAACGGGGGGACGAACTGAAGCTTTCTTT
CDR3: CSVDETGGRTEAFF

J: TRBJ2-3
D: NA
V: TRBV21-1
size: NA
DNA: TGTGCCAGCAGCATCCGGACTAGCGGGAGAGAGCTTGGCACAGATACGCAGTATTTT
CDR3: CASSIRTSGRELGTDTQYF